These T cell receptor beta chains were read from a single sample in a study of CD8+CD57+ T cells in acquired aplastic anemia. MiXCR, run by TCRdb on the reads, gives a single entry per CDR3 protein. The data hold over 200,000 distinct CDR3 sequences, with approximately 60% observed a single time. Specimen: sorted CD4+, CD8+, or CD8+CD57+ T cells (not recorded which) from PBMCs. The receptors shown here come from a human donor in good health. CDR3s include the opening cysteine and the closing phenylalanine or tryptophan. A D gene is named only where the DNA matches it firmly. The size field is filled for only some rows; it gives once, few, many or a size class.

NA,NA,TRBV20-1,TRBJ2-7,TGCAGTGCCAGCAGCCCAGGCCGGTCTACAGAGCAGTACTTC,CSASSPGRSTEQYF
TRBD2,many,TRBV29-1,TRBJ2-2,TGCAGCGTTGAAGATCGAGGGACTAGCGGGGCCACCGGGGAGCTGTTTTTT,CSVEDRGTSGATGELFF
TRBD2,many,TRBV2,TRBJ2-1,TGTGCCAGCAGGGGGACTAGCGGAAGGGGTGAGCAGTTCTTC,CASRGTSGRGEQFF
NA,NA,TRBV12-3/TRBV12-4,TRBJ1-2,TGTGCCAGCAGCCCGGGGGCCGGCGGCTACACCTTC,CASSPGAGGYTF
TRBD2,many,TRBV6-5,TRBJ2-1,TGTGCCAGCAGCTGGACTAGCGGGAGTAATGAGCAGTTCTTC,CASSWTSGSNEQFF
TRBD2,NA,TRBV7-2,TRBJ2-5,TGTGCCAGCAGCAGTCCAGCTGGGACTAGCGGCCAAGAGACCCAGTACTTC,CASSSPAGTSGQETQYF
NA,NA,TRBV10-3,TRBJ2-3,TGTGCCATCAGTCCCACCCCGGCAGATACGCAGTATTTT,CAISPTPADTQYF
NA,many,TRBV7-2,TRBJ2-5,TGTGCCAGCAGCACTCTGGCTGGGGACAAGGGGGTGACCCAGTACTTC,CASSTLAGDKGVTQYF
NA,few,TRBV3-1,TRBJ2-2,TGTGCCAGCAGCCCCCGAGTAGCCGTTACCGGGGAGCTGTTTTTT,CASSPRVAVTGELFF
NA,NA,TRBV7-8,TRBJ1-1,TGTGCCAGCAGCTCTATAAAGGTGGGGGAGAACACTGAAGCTTTCTTT,CASSSIKVGENTEAFF
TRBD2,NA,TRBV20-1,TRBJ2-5,TGCAGTGCTAGAAATCTAGCGGGGGGGCAAGAGACCCAGTACTTC,CSARNLAGGQETQYF
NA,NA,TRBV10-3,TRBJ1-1,TGTGCCATCAAGGAGGGGAGCACTGAAGCTTTCTTT,CAIKEGSTEAFF
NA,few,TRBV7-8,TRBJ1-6,TGTGCCAGCAGCTCGCCAGAGATAGGTTCACCCCTCCACTTT,CASSSPEIGSPLHF
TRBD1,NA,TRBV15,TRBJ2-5,TGTGCCACCAGCAGCAGATTACAGGGGGATGGGGTGACCCAGTACTTC,CATSSRLQGDGVTQYF
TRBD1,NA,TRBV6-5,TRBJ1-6,TGTGCCAGCAGAGCAGTGGGACAGGGGAGCTCACCCCTCCACTTT,CASRAVGQGSSPLHF
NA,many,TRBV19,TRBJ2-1,TGTGCCAGTAGCTTGGCGAATGAGCAGTTCTTC,CASSLANEQFF
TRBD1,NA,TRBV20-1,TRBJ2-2,TGCAGTGCCCGGCTACAGGGGCACACCGGGGAGCTGTTTTTT,CSARLQGHTGELFF
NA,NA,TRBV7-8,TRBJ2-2,TGTGCCAGCAGCTTATCCCTGAACACCGGGGAGCTGTTTTTT,CASSLSLNTGELFF
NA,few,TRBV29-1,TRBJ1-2,TGCAGCGTTGCTGGGGGTCCCTATGGCTACACCTTC,CSVAGGPYGYTF
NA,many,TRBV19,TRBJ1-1,TGTGCCAGTAGTACTGCGGTGGACACTGAAGCTTTCTTT,CASSTAVDTEAFF
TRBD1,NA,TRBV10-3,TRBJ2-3,TGTGCCGTGACGAGACAGGGACGCACAGATACGCAGTATTTT,CAVTRQGRTDTQYF
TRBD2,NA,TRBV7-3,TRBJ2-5,TGTGCCAGCAGCTTAGGGGGGGACCAACGCACCCAGTACTTC,CASSLGGDQRTQYF
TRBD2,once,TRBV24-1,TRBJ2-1,TGTGCCACCAGTGGTAGCGGGGGGGACAATGAGCGGTTCTTC,CATSGSGGDNERFF
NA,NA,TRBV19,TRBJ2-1,TGTGCCAGTAGTATTAACAATGAGCAGTTCTTC,CASSINNEQFF
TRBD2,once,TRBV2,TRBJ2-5,TGTGCCAGCAGTGAAGGAGGTGCGGGGGGACCCATTACGACCCAGTACTTC,CASSEGGAGGPITTQYF
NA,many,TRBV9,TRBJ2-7,TGTGCCAGCAGCGTAGCTACAGATAGCTACGAGCAGTACTTC,CASSVATDSYEQYF
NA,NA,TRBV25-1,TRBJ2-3,TGTGCCAGCAGTGAACAAAGAGGGTCAGATACGCAGTATTTT,CASSEQRGSDTQYF
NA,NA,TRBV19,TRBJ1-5,TGTGCCAGTAGTTTAGGTCGGGCAGGGAGCAATCAGCCCCAGCATTTT,CASSLGRAGSNQPQHF
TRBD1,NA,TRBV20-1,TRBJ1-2,TGCAGTGCTAGCGGAGGGTTACGGGGACAGGGGGACTATGGCTACACCTTC,CSASGGLRGQGDYGYTF
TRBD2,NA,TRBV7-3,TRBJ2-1,TGTGCCAGCACGGCGGGAGGGTACAATGAGCAGTTCTTC,CASTAGGYNEQFF
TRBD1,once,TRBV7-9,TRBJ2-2,TGTGCCAGCAGTAGTGGGGACAGGGAAACCGGGGAGCTGTTTTTT,CASSSGDRETGELFF
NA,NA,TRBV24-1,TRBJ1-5,TGTGCCACCGGCACCGGGTTAGAGCCCCAGCATTTT,CATGTGLEPQHF
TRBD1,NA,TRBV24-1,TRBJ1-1,TGTGCCACCAGTGATTCAAAGGACAGGGGCACTGAAGCTTTCTTT,CATSDSKDRGTEAFF
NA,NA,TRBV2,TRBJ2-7,TGTGCCAGCAGTGAAGTGTTCTACGAGCAGTACTTC,CASSEVFYEQYF
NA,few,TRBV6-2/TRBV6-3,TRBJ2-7,TGTGCCAGCAGTTACCAAGATTGGACGGGGAGCTCCTACGAGCAGTACTTC,CASSYQDWTGSSYEQYF
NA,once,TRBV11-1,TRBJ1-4,TGTGCCAGCAGCGTACTACAGGGAAGAAGTGAAAAACTGTTTTTT,CASSVLQGRSEKLFF
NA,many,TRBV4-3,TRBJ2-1,TGCGCCAGCAGCCTGGAGGGGACAGACAATGAGCAGTTCTTC,CASSLEGTDNEQFF
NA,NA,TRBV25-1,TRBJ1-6,TGTGCCAGCAGTGTAGGAGGACCTCCGACACCCCTCCACTTT,CASSVGGPPTPLHF
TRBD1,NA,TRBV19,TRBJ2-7,TGTGCCAGTAGCCGGGACAGATTCTACGAGCAGTACTTC,CASSRDRFYEQYF
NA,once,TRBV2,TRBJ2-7,TGTGCCAGCAGTTTACGACTAGGGGCTAACTACGAGCAGTACTTC,CASSLRLGANYEQYF
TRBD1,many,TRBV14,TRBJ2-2,TGTGCCAGCAGCGGAGGGACAGGGGGGATAACCGGGGAGCTGTTTTTT,CASSGGTGGITGELFF
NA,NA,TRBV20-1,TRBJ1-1,TGCAGTGCTCCCAATGCCCTGGGGAACACTGAAGCTTTCTTT,CSAPNALGNTEAFF
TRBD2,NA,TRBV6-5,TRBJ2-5,TGTGCCAGCAGTTACCTGATTGACGTAGCGGGGGAGACCCAGTACTTC,CASSYLIDVAGETQYF
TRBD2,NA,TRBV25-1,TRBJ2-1,TGTGCCAGCAGTGGTGCTAGCGGGGCAGACAATGAGCAGTTCTTC,CASSGASGADNEQFF
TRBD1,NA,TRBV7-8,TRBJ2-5,TGTGCCAGCAGCTTTAGGACAGGCCAAGAGACCCAGTACTTC,CASSFRTGQETQYF
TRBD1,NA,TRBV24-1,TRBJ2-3,TGTGCCACCAGTGAACCGTTCGGGACAGGTACAGATACGCAGTATTTT,CATSEPFGTGTDTQYF